One sample yielded the 10 T cell receptor beta chains listed below, sequenced in a study of T cells in localized non-small cell lung cancer. Sequencing used immunoSEQ multiplex PCR; TCRdb keeps in-frame clones, though not all of them. The repertoire includes approximately 41,000 clones, roughly 90% of them detected once, and more than 9% sits in the top ten. The input for sequencing was PBMCs, taken before any cancer treatment. The origin of the receptors is a woman aged 40 to 75 with stage II lung adenocarcinoma.

This clone was detected only a few times. This chain joins TRBV7-8 and TRBJ1-3, with 8 bases that match TRBD1. This CDR3 comprises 17 residues. Germline V gene sequence: CDR1 SGHVS, CDR2 FQNEAQ. V lost 2 bases and J lost 6; bases outside the gene matches: 12. In DNA form, the CDR3 reads TGTGCCAGCAGCTTAACAGGGGGATCAGGTTTTGAAAACACCATATATTTT. As protein: CASSLTGGSGFENTIYF. Full variable domain (outside the CDR3, taken from reference TRBV7-8 and TRBJ1-3): GAGVSQSPRYKVAKRGQDVALRCDPISGHVSLFWYQQALGQGPEFLTYFQNEAQLDKSGLPSDRFFAERPEGSVSTLKIQRTQQEDSAVYLCASSLTGGSGFENTIYFGEGSWLTVV.

This sequence joins TRBV5-1 and TRBJ2-3; possibly TRBD1 or TRBD2 for D (5 bases each). Trimming left V 4 bases short and J 0 bases short, with 15 bases between. CDR3 length equals 16 residues. In germline, CDR1 is SGHRS, CDR2 YFSETQ. The CDR3 protein is CASSGADLTSTDTQYF. The CDR3 bases are TGCGCCAGCAGCGGGGCGGACTTAACTAGCACAGATACGCAGTATTTT.

J is TRBJ2-1 and V is TRBV19; D is perhaps TRBD1 or TRBD2 (6 bases each). This CDR3 has 18 amino acids. Trimming pared 0 bases from V and 6 bases from J, leaving 21 bases between. Germline-derived CDR1 and CDR2 are LNHDA and SQIVND (reference sequence). CDR3 loop: CASSIDGPGGRVRNEQFF. CDR3 in DNA: TGTGCCAGTAGTATAGACGGGCCTGGGGGGCGGGTACGCAATGAGCAGTTCTTC.

The genes are TRBV2 and TRBJ1-2, with D unclear. Germline CDR1 SNHLY, CDR2 FYNNEI. This CDR3 region has 13 residues. With 3 bases removed from V and 4 bases from J, the gap between germline ends came to 9 bases. CDR3 DNA sequence: TGTGCCAGCAGTGAGGGTCAGTTCTATGGCTACACCTTC. Encoded protein: CASSEGQFYGYTF.

The chain joins TRBV28 to TRBJ1-2, with D perhaps TRBD1 (5 bases). Trimming cost V 5 bases and J 2 bases, with 15 bases left between them. CDR3 length: 15 residues. Germline V gives CDR1 MDHEN, CDR2 SYDVKM. This CDR3 reads CASSALGGGNYGYTF. The CDR3 bases are TGTGCCAGCAGTGCCCTCGGTGGGGGGAACTATGGCTACACCTTC.

The chain joins TRBV7-2 to TRBJ1-3, with D hard to call. The CDR3 runs 14 residues. V was shortened by 5 bases and J by 0 bases, with 8 bases between the two germline ends. Germline CDR1 and CDR2: SGHTA and FQGNSA. CDR3 in amino acids: CASSPEFSGNTIYF. DNA of the CDR3: TGTGCCAGCAGCCCCGAGTTCTCTGGAAACACCATATATTTT.

J is TRBJ2-7 and V is TRBV15, with D perhaps TRBD1 or TRBD2 (5 bases each). V lost 8 bases and J 0 bases, leaving 11 bases between the germline ends. CDR1 is LNHNV, CDR2 YYDKDF, per germline (reference sequence). CDR3 length: 13 residues. In DNA form, the CDR3 reads TGTGCCACCGGGGGTAGGACCTCCTACGAGCAGTACTTC. It specifies CATGGRTSYEQYF.

J is TRBJ2-5 and V is TRBV2; TRBD1 matches at 7 bases. Trimming took 7 bases from V and 2 from J; bases not matched to a gene: 1. CDR1 and CDR2 from the germline V gene are SNHLY and FYNNEI. The CDR3 is 12 residues long. DNA of the CDR3: TGTGCCAGCATGGGACAGCAAGAGACCCAGTACTTC. Its translation is CASMGQQETQYF. Based on the CDR3 plus reference TRBV2 and TRBJ2-5, the full variable domain is EPEVTQTPSHQVTQMGQEVILRCVPISNHLYFYWYRQILGQKVEFLVSFYNNEISEKSEIFDDQFSVERPDGSNFTLKIRSTKLEDSAMYFCASMGQQETQYFGPGTRLLVL.

The V and J genes are TRBV19 and TRBJ2-7, with D perhaps TRBD1 (6 bases). Germline CDR1 is LNHDA and CDR2 is SQIVND (reference sequence). CDR3 length: 14 residues. Trimming pared 5 bases from V and 0 bases from J, leaving 11 bases between. For the CDR3, the DNA is TGTGCCAGTAGTCCCCGGGACACCTCCTACGAGCAGTACTTC. Protein product: CASSPRDTSYEQYF.

This clone was counted a single time. This chain's CDR3 is CASGGVGPKTQYF. The CDR3 DNA sequence: TGTGCCAGCGGGGGGGTAGGGCCCAAGACCCAGTACTTC. V is TRBV28 and J is TRBJ2-5, with 7 bases fitting TRBD2. The CDR3 loop spans 13 amino acids. Trimming at V came to 8 bases and at J to 6 bases, leaving 9 bases not matched to a gene. Germline lookup yields CDR1 MDHEN and CDR2 SYDVKM.